Listed below are T cell receptor beta chains from one sample, sequenced in a study of response to subunit inactivated influenza vaccine. From the RT-PCR reads, TCRdb called clonotypes with MiXCR, one entry per CDR3 protein. The data contain around 490,000 distinct CDR3 sequences, less than 8% of them singletons. The input for sequencing was PBMCs from blood, taken around 25 months after vaccination. These receptors were taken from a man aged 50-75 years who received an inactivated influenza vaccine. The CDR3 runs from the conserved cysteine through the conserved F or W.

CASSFDPRNSEAFF,TRBJ1-1,TRBV7-8,14
CASSLVQVYGEQFF,TRBJ2-1,TRBV28,14
CSGGRSSYEQYF,TRBJ2-7,TRBV29-1,12
CASRRPGGVGELFF,TRBJ2-2,TRBV11-2,14
CASSSRQGLETQYF,TRBJ2-5,TRBV7-9,14
CASSLIPPGGRGYTF,TRBJ1-2,TRBV27,15
CASSQRLAGALDTGELFF,TRBJ2-2,TRBV7-6,18
CASSLTLGLKGSAQYF,TRBJ2-5,TRBV5-5,16
CASSQGVGTPQHF,TRBJ1-5,TRBV4-1,13
CASHGTGGSGEAFF,TRBJ1-1,TRBV7-2,14
CASKKRQGLNQPQHF,TRBJ1-5,TRBV27,15
CASSSRQGQNEQFF,TRBJ2-1,TRBV12-3/TRBV12-4,14
CATSDPQGRSYNEQFF,TRBJ2-1,TRBV24-1,16
CASRQDSGMLYGYTF,TRBJ1-2,TRBV6-1,15
CASSPPPAGMYEQYF,TRBJ2-7,TRBV28,15
CASSYSQYSNQPQHF,TRBJ1-5,TRBV6-5,15
CSALRQADSNQPQHF,TRBJ1-5,TRBV20-1,15
CRAGRSGILYEQYF,TRBJ2-7,TRBV20-1,14
CASSALGTSYSEQFF,TRBJ2-1,TRBV11-2,15
CASSLGAQRNTEAFF,TRBJ1-1,TRBV5-5,15
CASSPRQGADTQYF,TRBJ2-3,TRBV18,14
CASSGTKGLMNTEAFF,TRBJ1-1,TRBV5-1,16
CSAVGGRENIQYF,TRBJ2-4,TRBV20-1,13
CASTQNLRNTEAFF,TRBJ1-1,TRBV12-3/TRBV12-4,14
CATSDPPGQSNTGELFF,TRBJ2-2,TRBV24-1,17
CASSRNPGPEQTQYF,TRBJ2-5,TRBV7-7,15
CASSLVGGQAFF,TRBJ1-1,TRBV28,12
CASNRLAGGREQFF,TRBJ2-1,TRBV5-8,14
CSARGRAGGYEQYF,TRBJ2-7,TRBV20-1,14
CSASLRPSDEQYF,TRBJ2-7,TRBV20-1,13
CASSRPGGWYEQYF,TRBJ2-7,TRBV28,14
CASSSGLGGLSGNTIYF,TRBJ1-3,TRBV11-2,17
CAISEAETEAFF,TRBJ1-1,TRBV10-3,12
CASSLDMETQYF,TRBJ2-5,TRBV11-2,12
CASSLGTSGGDTQYF,TRBJ2-3,TRBV4-3,15
CASTPGVNTEAFF,TRBJ1-1,TRBV7-6,13
CASSQRPAGTNTGELFF,TRBJ2-2,TRBV4-3,17
CASSSTRPNEQFF,TRBJ2-1,TRBV12-3/TRBV12-4,13
CSAPTGADTQYF,TRBJ2-3,TRBV20-1,12
CASSSPLGEQYF,TRBJ2-7,TRBV28,12
CASSLGGGPAFF,TRBJ1-1,TRBV12-3/TRBV12-4,12
CASTQVGRSTGELFF,TRBJ2-2,TRBV12-3/TRBV12-4,15
CASSLVPTPTYNEQFF,TRBJ2-1,TRBV5-1,16
CASSDPTDTQYF,TRBJ2-3,TRBV28,12
CASSLGPAGGADTQYF,TRBJ2-3,TRBV5-6,16
CASSARGSRTDTQYF,TRBJ2-3,TRBV9,15
CASSLNSGRAPYEQYF,TRBJ2-7,TRBV7-6,16
CASSERRDTLGNTIYF,TRBJ1-3,TRBV2,16
CASSSMGTSGGQETQYF,TRBJ2-5,TRBV7-2,17
CAISGRTGNTDTQYF,TRBJ2-3,TRBV10-3,15
CASSPLLTGANTGELFF,TRBJ2-2,TRBV5-6,17
CASSQEWGGYTF,TRBJ1-2,TRBV4-2,12
CASSQAGYEQFF,TRBJ2-1,TRBV3-1,12
CSASPGTSSQETQYF,TRBJ2-5,TRBV20-1,15